Below, 29 T cell receptor beta chains from the same sample are listed, as sequenced in a study of CD8 T cells in ankylosing spondylitis. MiXCR was run by TCRdb on the 5' RACE reads, yielding one entry per CDR3 protein. The table lists under 250,000 distinct CDR3 sequences, approximately 12% of them singletons. Sequencing was done on a sample of blood, either unsorted or a sorted T cell fraction (not recorded which). The receptor set was obtained from a male donor with ankylosing spondylitis or in good health (not recorded which).

This clonotype occurred a few times. V is TRBV4-1 and J is TRBJ2-1, with D perhaps TRBD2 (6 bases). Germline V gives CDR1 MGHRA, CDR2 YSYEKL. CDR3 length: 15 residues. Deletions cut 1 base from V and 5 bases from J, with 12 bases between. The CDR3 region has the DNA TGCGCCAGCAGCCAAGTACGGGGGAAGAACAATGAGCAGTTCTTC. This codes for CASSQVRGKNNEQFF.

V is TRBV30 and J is TRBJ2-7; D is undetermined. This CDR3 spans 14 amino acids. The V gene's germline CDR1 is GTSNPN and CDR2 SVGIG (reference sequence). V shed 3 bases and J shed 2 bases, with 14 bases lying between them. The CDR3 DNA reads as TGTGCCTGGAGCGGGCAGATGATTCCCTACGAGCAGTACTTC. Amino acids: CAWSGQMIPYEQYF.

Many counts were recorded for this clonotype. The chain joins TRBV12-3 or TRBV12-4 to TRBJ2-7; D is unclear. V gave up 5 bases and J gave up 2 bases, with 19 bases separating them. The CDR3 sequence is 16 residues long. The DNA for the CDR3 is TGTGCCAGCAGTCGTCACAACGGACGGTCGGCCTACGAGCAGTACTTC. It yields the protein CASSRHNGRSAYEQYF.

This clonotype has just a few counts. The chain links TRBV9 to TRBJ1-3; tentatively, D is TRBD1 (5 bases). The length of the CDR3 is 12 residues. The V gene's germline CDR1 is SGDLS and CDR2 YYNGEE. The CDR3 bases are TGTGCTAGCCAGGGCTTTGGAAACACCATATATTTT. It translates to CASQGFGNTIYF.

This clonotype was seen at least ten times. The rearrangement links TRBV5-1 to TRBJ2-1, with unresolved D. The CDR3 extends over 12 amino acids. Trimming took 0 bases from V and 8 from J, leaving 6 bases between them. Germline values: CDR1 SGHRS, CDR2 YFSETQ. CDR3 in amino acids: CASSLVGYEQFF. In DNA, the CDR3 is TGCGCCAGCAGCTTGGTAGGTTATGAGCAGTTCTTC.

This clonotype was detected many times. V is TRBV5-1 and J is TRBJ2-7; D not certain. Deletions cut 1 base from V and 3 bases from J, with 8 bases between. The CDR3 totals 13 residues. CDR1 is SGHRS and CDR2 is YFSETQ in the germline V gene. This CDR3 reads CASSLLLDYEQYF. CDR3 bases: TGCGCCAGCAGCTTGTTATTGGACTACGAGCAGTACTTC.

The sample holds many counts of this clonotype. The rearrangement uses TRBV6-5 and TRBJ1-1; no definite D call. Germline loops: CDR1 MNHEY, CDR2 SVGAGI. The CDR3 consists of 14 residues. V was pared by 2 bases and J by 1 base, with 8 bases between. CDR3 in DNA: TGTGCCAGCAGTTACGATATAGGGAACACTGAAGCTTTCTTT. Translation: CASSYDIGNTEAFF.

This clonotype was detected many times. DNA for the CDR3: TGCGCCAGCAGCCCTTCTCGCGGGCTAGCGGGAGGCACAGATACGCAGTATTTT. It specifies CASSPSRGLAGGTDTQYF. V usage is TRBV5-1 and J usage is TRBJ2-3; TRBD2 agrees at 10 bases. CDR3 length: 18 residues. The germline CDR1 and CDR2 sequences are SGHRS and YFSETQ. The J segment lost 1 base and the V segment lost 4 bases, leaving 12 bases of the junction unmatched. Using reference TRBV5-1 and TRBJ2-3 for the parts outside the CDR3, the full variable domain is KAGVTQTPRYLIKTRGQQVTLSCSPISGHRSVSWYQQTPGQGLQFLFEYFSETQRNKGNFPGRFSGRQFSNSRSEMNVSTLELGDSALYLCASSPSRGLAGGTDTQYFGPGTRLTVL.

The genes are TRBV5-1 and TRBJ1-6, with D hard to call. The length of the CDR3 is 14 residues. V was cut by 5 bases and J by 8 bases, with 14 bases left in between. The germline V gene has CDR1 SGHRS and CDR2 YFSETQ. The CDR3 protein is CASSSVNGDSPLHF. The CDR3 DNA follows: TGCGCCAGCAGTTCGGTCAACGGGGATTCACCCCTCCACTTT.

This clonotype was seen repeatedly, ten times or more. The chain recombines TRBV7-7 with TRBJ2-7; the match to TRBD1 covers 10 bases. The CDR3 contains 15 residues. Germline V CDR1 and CDR2: SSHAT, FNYEAQ (reference sequence). V lost 3 bases, J lost 2 bases, and 4 bases stayed unmatched. The CDR3 region has the DNA TGTGCCAGCAGCTTCAGGACAGGGGGTGCCTACGAGCAGTACTTC. It codes for CASSFRTGGAYEQYF.

This clonotype was seen many times. The genes are TRBV9 and TRBJ2-1, with D possibly matching TRBD2 (5 bases). CDR1 is SGDLS and CDR2 is YYNGEE in the germline V gene. The V and J ends lost 1 base and 2 bases respectively, with 10 bases between them. The CDR3 contains 15 residues. The CDR3 reads CASSVTGGTYNEQFF. In DNA, the CDR3 is TGTGCCAGCAGCGTAACCGGAGGTACCTACAATGAGCAGTTCTTC.

This clonotype was found many times. The chain employs TRBV5-1 and TRBJ2-1, with 7 bases that match TRBD1. Germline CDR1 and CDR2: SGHRS and YFSETQ. The ends lost 4 bases at V and 4 bases at J; junction bases unmatched: 5. The CDR3 loop spans 14 amino acids. CDR3 protein: CASSPGTEYNEQFF. DNA of the CDR3: TGCGCCAGCAGCCCAGGGACAGAATACAATGAGCAGTTCTTC.

V gene TRBV10-3 combines with J gene TRBJ2-3; 10 nucleotides agree with TRBD2. The CDR3 spans 19 residues. Trimming removed 0 bases from V and 1 base from J; junction bases left unmatched: 10. Germline lookup yields CDR1 ENHRY and CDR2 SYGVKD. In DNA, the CDR3 is TGTGCCATCAGTGAGTCTTGGACTAGCGGAGAGGAGGGCACAGATACGCAGTATTTT. Its translation: CAISESWTSGEEGTDTQYF.

The V call is TRBV12-3 or TRBV12-4, the J call TRBJ1-4; D gene ambiguous. The CDR3 sequence is 12 residues long. Trimming cost V 3 bases and J 8 bases, with 7 bases left between them. CDR3 in DNA: TGTGCCAGCAGTTTGGTAGGAGAAAAACTGTTTTTT. It translates to CASSLVGEKLFF.

This clonotype was observed many times. CDR3 sequence reads: CASNRLAAYNEQFF. The DNA of the CDR3 is TGTGCCAGCAACCGACTAGCGGCTTACAATGAGCAGTTCTTC. The chain carries TRBV6-2 or TRBV6-3 and TRBJ2-1, with 9 bases matching TRBD2. Losses at the gene ends were 7 bases for V and 4 bases for J; bases not matched to a gene: 5. Germline CDR1 reads MNHEY; CDR2 reads SVGEGT. The CDR3 extends over 14 amino acids.

This clonotype was found many times. The rearrangement links TRBV11-2 to TRBJ1-5; no clear D gene. V lost 3 bases and J lost 3, with 9 bases in between. The CDR3 spans 14 residues. The V gene's germline CDR1 is SGHAT and CDR2 FQNNGV. In DNA form, the CDR3 reads TGTGCCAGCAGCTTGGAGCGGAACAATCAGCCCCAGCATTTT. This encodes CASSLERNNQPQHF.

The genes are TRBV2 and TRBJ1-1; no definite D call. There are 12 residues in the CDR3. V lost 2 bases and J 6 bases, leaving 7 bases between the germline ends. Germline V gene lookup returns CDR1 SNHLY and CDR2 FYNNEI. In DNA form, the CDR3 reads TGTGCCAGCAGTGAAATATCCGCTGAAGCTTTCTTT. This gives the protein CASSEISAEAFF.

V gene TRBV5-1 combines with J gene TRBJ2-2, with 11 bases lining up with TRBD1. The ends lost 4 bases at V and 6 bases at J; junction bases unmatched: 5. Germline V gene data show CDR1 as SGHRS and CDR2 as YFSETQ. The CDR3 spans 15 residues. CDR3: CASSPGQGASGELFF. CDR3 bases: TGCGCCAGCAGCCCCGGACAGGGGGCCTCCGGGGAGCTGTTTTTT.

This clonotype was seen only once. The conserved final phenylalanine or tryptophan is absent from the CDR3, which likely points to a read error. The chain recombines TRBV9 with TRBJ2-1; possible D gene TRBD2, 7 bases. Germline CDR1 SGDLS, CDR2 YYNGEE. The CDR3 is 16 residues long. The CDR3 loop is CDSSVVMGGPNNEQFL. The CDR3 DNA reads as TGTGACAGCAGCGTAGTAATGGGGGGGCCAAACAATGAGCAGTTCCTC.

This clonotype was seen many times. The chain links TRBV28 to TRBJ1-2; 8 positions agree with TRBD1. J was trimmed by 8 bases and V by 4 bases; bases with no gene match: 0. The length of the CDR3 is 11 residues. Germline CDR1 reads MDHEN; CDR2 reads SYDVKM. The CDR3 protein is CASSWDRGYTF. CDR3 sequence (DNA): TGTGCCAGCAGTTGGGACAGGGGCTACACCTTC.

This clonotype was recorded at least ten times. The rearrangement uses TRBV4-1 and TRBJ2-1; no clear D gene. CDR3 length equals 14 residues. The V end was cut by 1 base, the J end by 5 bases, with 9 bases between. Germline CDR1 MGHRA, CDR2 YSYEKL. The CDR3 protein is CASSQALSDNEQFF. The CDR3 nucleotides are TGCGCCAGCAGCCAAGCTTTGTCCGACAATGAGCAGTTCTTC.

In its sample, this clonotype was seen many times. This chain joins TRBV5-1 and TRBJ2-1; tentatively, D is TRBD1 or TRBD2 (5 bases each). CDR1 and CDR2 from the germline V gene are SGHRS and YFSETQ. CDR3 length: 16 amino acids. Trimming stripped 3 bases from V and 3 bases from J, with 16 bases between. In nucleotides, the CDR3 is TGCGCCAGCAGCTGGGGGACCGGAAGCGGCTACAATGAGCAGTTCTTC. Protein: CASSWGTGSGYNEQFF.

The rearrangement links TRBV4-2 to TRBJ2-7; possible D gene TRBD2, 5 bases. V lost 8 bases, J lost 2 bases, and 10 bases lay in between. Germline V gene sequence: CDR1 LGHNA, CDR2 YNFKEQ. The CDR3 length is 12 residues. The DNA for the CDR3 is TGTGCCAGCGGCCCGGGGACCTACGAGCAGTACTTC. Its protein product is CASGPGTYEQYF.

This clonotype appeared many times. This sequence joins TRBV6-4 and TRBJ2-3; 8 positions match TRBD2. CDR3 length: 15 amino acids. Germline lookup yields CDR1 MRHNA and CDR2 SNTAGT. V shed 4 bases and J 4 bases; nucleotides not matched to a gene: 7. The CDR3 loop reads CASSVASGSADTQYF. DNA of the CDR3: TGTGCCAGCAGTGTGGCCAGCGGGAGTGCAGATACGCAGTATTTT.

The chain has TRBV7-9 and TRBJ2-7; D is unclear. From germline, CDR1 is SEHNR and CDR2 FQNEAQ (reference sequence). CDR3 length: 12 residues. Trimming cost V 2 bases and J 7 bases, with 9 bases left between them. The CDR3 DNA sequence: TGTGCCAGCAGCTTATATCTCCGAGAGCAGTACTTC. Protein sequence: CASSLYLREQYF.

This chain joins TRBV20-1 and TRBJ1-5, with TRBD1 as a possible D gene (5 bases). The CDR3 has 14 residues. CDR1 and CDR2 (germline): DFQATT, SNEGSKA (reference sequence). The V and J ends lost 3 bases and 4 bases respectively, with 13 bases between them. In nucleotides, the CDR3 is TGCAGTGCTAGCCCCGGGACCCTAAATCAGCCCCAGCATTTT. Amino acids: CSASPGTLNQPQHF.

This clonotype was counted at least ten times. V is TRBV24-1 and J is TRBJ2-1; TRBD2 aligns across 7 bases. V lost 3 bases to trimming and J lost 6 bases; unmatched junction nucleotides: 7. Per the germline V gene, CDR1 is KGHDR and CDR2 is SFDVKD. There are 15 residues in the CDR3. In nucleotides, the CDR3 is TGTGCCACCAGTGATGAAGGACTAGACATCAATGAGCAGTTCTTC. The encoded protein is CATSDEGLDINEQFF.

In this sample, this clonotype turned up many times. V is TRBV5-1 and J is TRBJ2-5; TRBD1 might be the D (6 bases). CDR3 length equals 13 residues. Trimming left V 3 bases short and J 1 base short, with 7 bases between. Germline assignment: CDR1 SGHRS and CDR2 YFSETQ. The chain's CDR3 is CASSWDIQETQYF. The CDR3 DNA is TGCGCCAGCAGCTGGGACATCCAAGAGACCCAGTACTTC.

This clonotype appeared many times. This chain links TRBV29-1 with TRBJ2-1; 10 positions agree with TRBD1. The CDR3 runs 13 residues. V gave up 4 bases and J gave up 7 bases; unmatched junction bases: 4. Germline CDR1 SQVTM, CDR2 ANQGSEA. In nucleotides, the CDR3 is TGCAGCGTTGGACAGGGGGCGGGTAATGAGCAGTTCTTC. Residues: CSVGQGAGNEQFF.